Listed here are 15 T cell receptor beta chains from one sample, sequenced in a study of blood T cell repertoires in COVID-19 (TCRdb year 2020). Library preparation was by the immunoSEQ multiplex PCR assay. Not all clones reach the TCRdb copy of this immuneACCESS table, which keeps in-frame sequences only. Checked studies attribute under half of the gap to unresolved V genes and leave the rest unexplained. The sample table contains under 350,000 clones; only one count was recorded for more than 85% of them. The leading ten clones occupy approximately 4% of the sample. The sequenced sample consisted of peripheral blood. These receptors were collected from a man between 18 and 35 years old with active or convalescent COVID-19.

This CDR3 is CASRPDRGFFVTQYF. In DNA form, the CDR3 reads TGTGCCAGCAGGCCGGACAGGGGATTCTTTGTGACCCAGTACTTC. The chain carries TRBV6-5 and TRBJ2-5; 9 positions agree with TRBD1. Per the germline V gene, CDR1 is MNHEY and CDR2 is SVGAGI. J was trimmed by 7 bases and V by 6 bases; bases with no gene match: 12. CDR3 length: 15 residues.

The chain employs TRBV28 and TRBJ1-5, with a possible D match to TRBD1 (6 bases). Germline V gene data show CDR1 as MDHEN and CDR2 as SYDVKM. The CDR3 sequence is 14 residues long. Trimming left V 7 bases short and J 1 base short, with 11 bases between. The CDR3 sequence is CASKGGMSNQPQHF. CDR3 nucleotide sequence: TGTGCCAGCAAGGGGGGGATGAGCAATCAGCCCCAGCATTTT. Drawing the rest from reference TRBV28 and TRBJ1-5, the complete variable domain is DVKVTQSSRYLVKRTGEKVFLECVQDMDHENMFWYRQDPGLGLRLIYFSYDVKMKEKGDIPEGYSVSREKKERFSLILESASTNQTSMYLCASKGGMSNQPQHFGDGTRLSIL.

The chain recombines TRBV7-9 with TRBJ2-1, with a possible D match to TRBD2 (6 bases). V was pared by 4 bases and J by 2 bases, with 15 bases between. Germline CDR1 reads SEHNR; CDR2 reads FQNEAQ (reference sequence). The CDR3 has 16 amino acids. The CDR3 here is CASSYLADWPYNEQFF. The CDR3 bases are TGTGCCAGCAGCTACTTAGCGGACTGGCCCTACAATGAGCAGTTCTTC.

The chain is built from TRBV5-1 and TRBJ2-2; 7 bases map to TRBD1. Trimming cost V 6 bases and J 2 bases; bases outside gene matches: 4. Germline CDR1 SGHRS, CDR2 YFSETQ. The CDR3 runs to 14 residues. CDR3 protein: CASIRDSNTGELFF. CDR3 DNA: TGCGCCAGCATACGGGACAGTAACACCGGGGAGCTGTTTTTT.

This sequence joins TRBV18 and TRBJ1-1; D gene ambiguous. This CDR3 comprises 14 residues. V was clipped by 3 bases and J by 4 bases, with 12 bases between them. CDR1 is KGHSH, CDR2 LQKENI, per germline. CDR3 amino acids: CASSPPTPGTEAFF. DNA for the CDR3: TGTGCCAGCTCACCCCCCACGCCGGGCACTGAAGCTTTCTTT.

The V call is TRBV4-2, the J call TRBJ2-2, with 7 bases that match TRBD2. CDR1 is LGHNA, CDR2 YNFKEQ, per germline. V was pared by 0 bases and J by 3 bases, with 4 bases of the junction left unmatched. The CDR3 consists of 16 residues. CDR3 DNA sequence: TGTGCCAGCAGCCAAGATGCGGGAGCTTACACCGGGGAGCTGTTTTTT. Its translation: CASSQDAGAYTGELFF.

V and J are TRBV10-3 and TRBJ2-7; the D is unclear. Germline CDR1 and CDR2: ENHRY and SYGVKD. The CDR3 covers 12 residues. V lost 4 bases to trimming and J lost 5 bases, with 9 bases between them. The CDR3 here is CAISVFLDEQYF. The DNA for the CDR3 is TGTGCCATCAGTGTCTTCCTCGACGAGCAGTACTTC.

The rearrangement links TRBV7-9 to TRBJ1-4, with 7 bases identical to TRBD1. This CDR3 comprises 15 residues. The V gene end was trimmed by 0 bases and the J gene end by 10 bases; junction bases not matched to a gene: 8. CDR1 and CDR2 (germline): SEHNR, FQNEAQ (reference sequence). The CDR3: CASSLAGDRASKLFF. CDR3 nucleotides: TGTGCCAGCAGCTTAGCGGGAGACAGGGCATCAAAACTGTTTTTT.

A few counts support this clone. The chain has TRBV5-6 and TRBJ2-4; 11 bases line up with TRBD2. Germline V gives CDR1 SGHDT, CDR2 YYEEEE. CDR3 size: 15 residues. Unmatched junction bases numbered 0, after V lost 0 bases and J lost 4 bases. This CDR3 reads CASSLGLAGKNIQYF. The DNA for the CDR3 is TGTGCCAGCAGCTTGGGACTAGCGGGAAAAAACATTCAGTACTTC.

V and J are TRBV6-5 and TRBJ2-7; 10 bases align to TRBD1. The junction had 13 bases not matched to a gene; V was cut back by 8 bases and J by 9 bases. The germline CDR1 and CDR2 sequences are MNHEY and SVGAGI. The CDR3 is 14 residues long. The CDR3 nucleotides read TGTGCCAGCCCCCCCCGGGGACAGGGGACAGTGCAGTACTTC. It yields the protein CASPPRGQGTVQYF.

The rearrangement links TRBV30 to TRBJ1-5, with TRBD1 identical over 10 bases. Trimming at V came to 2 bases and at J to 5 bases, leaving 9 bases not matched to a gene. In germline, CDR1 is GTSNPN, CDR2 SVGIG (reference sequence). The CDR3 runs 16 residues. For the CDR3, the DNA is TGTGCCTGGAGTTTCCCGGGACAGGGGATTTATCAGCCCCAGCATTTT. Its translation: CAWSFPGQGIYQPQHF.

This chain connects TRBV6-4 to TRBJ2-1, with TRBD1 matching 7 bases. CDR1 and CDR2 (germline): MRHNA, SNTAGT. The CDR3 is 12 amino acids. V lost 3 bases to trimming and J lost 8 bases; unmatched junction nucleotides: 1. Here the CDR3 DNA reads TGTGCCAGCAGTGAAGGGGGCCATGAGCAGTTCTTC. It is translated as CASSEGGHEQFF.

This chain links TRBV5-4 with TRBJ1-1; TRBD1 is a possible D gene (5 bases). Deletions cut 2 bases from V and 3 bases from J, with 11 bases between. The CDR3 is made up of 14 amino acids. CDR1 SGHNT and CDR2 YYREEE come from the germline V gene (reference sequence). CDR3 nucleotides: TGTGCCAGCAGCTTCCAGGGAGGTGACACTGAAGCTTTCTTT. This sequence encodes CASSFQGGDTEAFF.

V usage is TRBV5-1 and J usage is TRBJ2-1; 7 bases are a match to TRBD2. This CDR3 has 15 residues. CDR1 is SGHRS and CDR2 is YFSETQ in the germline V gene. V lost 1 base, J lost 3 bases, and 4 bases stayed unmatched. In nucleotides, the CDR3 is TGCGCCAGCAGCTTGTCGTCTAGCGGCTACAATGAGCAGTTCTTC. This encodes CASSLSSSGYNEQFF.

The chain has TRBV9 and TRBJ2-3, with no clear D. The CDR3 totals 11 residues. Germline V gene lookup returns CDR1 SGDLS and CDR2 YYNGEE. Trimming removed 4 bases from V and 6 bases from J, with 6 bases in between. This chain's CDR3 is CASSFSDTQYF. The CDR3 region has the DNA TGTGCCAGCAGCTTCTCGGATACGCAGTATTTT.